These 21 T cell receptor beta chains were all obtained from the same sample, sequenced in a study of cytomegalovirus exposure and HLA in healthy donors. 13 Jbeta primers and 60 Vbeta primers were used for the PCR. The table came from immunoSEQ multiplex PCR; TCRdb's copy has only in-frame clones and leaves some out. In the table there are around 130,000 clones, roughly three quarters of which are singletons. The specimen was PBMCs. The receptors were sampled from a woman younger than 30 in good health and CMV-seronegative.

This clone was seen only once. The chain carries TRBV6-6 and TRBJ2-1; 11 bases match TRBD1. The CDR3 extends over 15 amino acids. V shed 4 bases and J 7 bases; nucleotides not matched to a gene: 6. Germline V lookup: CDR1 MNHNY, CDR2 SVGAGI (reference sequence). CDR3 region: CASSSGTGGLNEQFF. The CDR3 DNA sequence: TGTGCCAGCAGTTCCGGGACAGGGGGATTAAATGAGCAGTTCTTC.

The chain couples TRBV6-1 to TRBJ1-2, with no clear D. CDR1 is MNHNS and CDR2 is SASEGT in the germline V gene. V was clipped by 1 base and J by 8 bases, with 11 bases between them. The CDR3 has 13 amino acids. The CDR3 region has the DNA TGTGCCAGCAGTGAAGTACAGTCTTTGGGCTACACCTTC. Its translation is CASSEVQSLGYTF.

The V gene is TRBV6-5, the J gene TRBJ1-1, with D perhaps matching TRBD1 (5 bases). The V gene's germline CDR1 is MNHEY and CDR2 SVGAGI. V was shortened by 7 bases and J by 5 bases, with 17 bases between the two germline ends. This CDR3 is built from 14 residues. This CDR3 reads CASTKGRGVTEAFF. The CDR3 DNA reads TGTGCCAGCACCAAAGGGCGGGGGGTAACTGAAGCTTTCTTT.

The genes are TRBV5-4 and TRBJ2-3, with D possibly matching TRBD1 (5 bases). Germline CDR1 SGHNT, CDR2 YYREEE (reference sequence). CDR3 length: 14 residues. V shed 4 bases and J shed 4 bases, with 13 bases lying between them. In DNA, the CDR3 is TGTGCCAGCAGCGCAAGACAGTTCTCAGATACGCAGTATTTT. This translates into CASSARQFSDTQYF.

The rearrangement links TRBV30 to TRBJ1-1; D ambiguous. The CDR3 has 14 amino acids. Trimming took off 1 base at V and 7 bases at J, with 16 bases between the two ends. Germline CDR1 GTSNPN, CDR2 SVGIG (reference sequence). The CDR3 protein is CAWSDRKTGDEAFF. DNA for the CDR3: TGTGCCTGGAGTGACCGTAAGACGGGTGATGAAGCTTTCTTT.

The genes are TRBV19 and TRBJ2-1; 9 bases map to TRBD2. This CDR3 has 15 residues. In germline, CDR1 is LNHDA, CDR2 SQIVND (reference sequence). V shed 5 bases and J 2 bases; nucleotides not matched to a gene: 4. The CDR3 loop is CASSLSGSPYNEQFF. CDR3 coding DNA: TGTGCCAGTAGTCTTAGCGGGAGTCCCTACAATGAGCAGTTCTTC.

V and J are TRBV6-5 and TRBJ2-2; D is unclear. The V gene lost 0 bases and the J gene lost 5 bases, with 13 bases spanning the gap. CDR3 length: 16 amino acids. CDR1 is MNHEY and CDR2 is SVGAGI in the germline V gene. Here the CDR3 DNA reads TGTGCCAGCAGTTACTCGCCCGGGTCTAGAACCGGGGAGCTGTTTTTT. Its protein is CASSYSPGSRTGELFF.

J is TRBJ1-5 and V is TRBV18; 7 bases agree with TRBD1. V lost 4 bases and J lost 0; bases outside the gene matches: 9. Germline V CDR1 and CDR2: KGHSH, LQKENI. The CDR3 has 17 amino acids. CDR3 in amino acids: CASSRYSGTDSNQPQHF. CDR3 bases: TGTGCCAGCTCACGATACTCCGGGACAGATAGCAATCAGCCCCAGCATTTT.

In DNA form, the CDR3 reads TGTGCCAGCACGAGGCGGGAGGGCGATGAGCAGTTCTTC. It specifies CASTRREGDEQFF. The genes are TRBV27 and TRBJ2-1, with TRBD2 matching over 9 bases. The CDR3 length is 13 residues. After removal of 7 bases from V and 8 bases from J, the junction contained 6 bases not matched to a gene. From germline, CDR1 is MNHEY and CDR2 SMNVEV (reference sequence).

There are a few counts of this clone. This chain uses TRBV6-6 with TRBJ2-2; 8 bases map to TRBD2. J lost 5 bases, V lost 6 bases, and 5 bases had no gene match. The CDR3 totals 14 residues. The germline V gene has CDR1 MNHNY and CDR2 SVGAGI (reference sequence). CDR3 in amino acids: CASRLADGTGELFF. The CDR3 DNA reads as TGTGCCAGCAGACTAGCGGACGGGACCGGGGAGCTGTTTTTT.

The rearrangement joins TRBV25-1 to TRBJ1-2; no definite D call. The ends were cut back, 6 bases at V and 0 bases at J, with 2 bases in the middle. This CDR3 comprises 11 residues. Germline CDR1 MGHDK, CDR2 SYGVNS. This CDR3 is CASSTNYGYTF. CDR3 DNA sequence: TGTGCCAGCAGCACTAACTATGGCTACACCTTC.

This clone came up a few times. This chain uses TRBV19 with TRBJ1-1, with D unclear. V was shortened by 3 bases and J by 5 bases, with 7 bases between the two germline ends. CDR3 size: 12 residues. The germline CDR1 and CDR2 sequences are LNHDA and SQIVND (reference sequence). CDR3 bases: TGTGCCAGTAGTATCCCCGGGACTGAAGCTTTCTTT. Translated, it gives CASSIPGTEAFF.

The gene calls are TRBV5-6 and TRBJ2-7, with D unclear. The germline V gene has CDR1 SGHDT and CDR2 YYEEEE. V was trimmed by 1 base and J by 4 bases, leaving 6 bases between them. CDR3 length: 12 residues. The CDR3 is CASSLTSYEQYF. The CDR3 DNA sequence: TGTGCCAGCAGCTTGACCAGTTACGAGCAGTACTTC.

This clone was counted only a few times. The genes are TRBV6-5 and TRBJ1-1; D gene unclear. Trimming pared 2 bases from V and 1 base from J, leaving 5 bases between. The CDR3 is 13 amino acids. Germline values: CDR1 MNHEY, CDR2 SVGAGI. The CDR3 here is CASSYLENTEAFF. CDR3 bases: TGTGCCAGCAGTTACCTAGAGAACACTGAAGCTTTCTTT.

This rearrangement joins TRBV10-3 to TRBJ2-3; TRBD2 aligns across 14 bases. Germline V gene sequence: CDR1 ENHRY, CDR2 SYGVKD. The CDR3 is made up of 13 amino acids. V was clipped by 7 bases and J by 8 bases; unmatched bases: 2. CDR3 coding DNA: TGTGCCATCAAGGGGACTAGCGGGAGTACGCAGTATTTT. Translated: CAIKGTSGSTQYF.

The V call is TRBV4-1, the J call TRBJ2-3; perhaps TRBD2 as D (5 bases). Germline V gene data show CDR1 as MGHRA and CDR2 as YSYEKL. CDR3 length equals 17 residues. V gave up 4 bases and J gave up 0 bases, with 17 bases separating them. CDR3 residues: CASSLRWGGGSTDTQYF. DNA of the CDR3: TGCGCCAGCAGCCTCCGTTGGGGTGGAGGTAGCACAGATACGCAGTATTTT.

V usage is TRBV6-5 and J usage is TRBJ2-7; D might be TRBD2 (6 bases). Germline assignment: CDR1 MNHEY and CDR2 SVGAGI. The ends were cut back, 6 bases at V and 1 base at J, with 16 bases in the middle. This CDR3 has 15 amino acids. The CDR3 region has the DNA TGTGCCAGCAGCCGGGCGGGAACTGATTCCTACGAGCAGTACTTC. Translating gives CASSRAGTDSYEQYF.

The chain links TRBV12-5 to TRBJ2-5, with TRBD2 matching 8 bases. J gave up 5 bases and V 1 base, and 6 bases lay outside the gene matches. Germline V gives CDR1 LGHNT, CDR2 FRNRAP. The CDR3 totals 15 residues. The CDR3 here is CASGLEKRGRETQYF. CDR3 in DNA: TGTGCTAGTGGTTTGGAAAAGCGGGGGCGGGAGACCCAGTACTTC.

This clone was recorded a few times. The J gene is TRBJ1-1, the V gene TRBV5-4, with TRBD1 as a possible D gene (6 bases). Trimming cost V 4 bases and J 1 base, with 14 bases left between them. The CDR3 consists of 15 residues. In germline, CDR1 is SGHNT, CDR2 YYREEE (reference sequence). CDR3 sequence (DNA): TGTGCCAGCAGCGTAACCGGGACAACGAACACTGAAGCTTTCTTT. Amino acid sequence: CASSVTGTTNTEAFF.

V gene TRBV7-9 combines with J gene TRBJ2-1, with 10 bases matching TRBD2. The length of the CDR3 is 15 residues. With 5 bases clipped from V and 8 bases from J, the junction kept 9 bases outside the gene matches. CDR1 is SEHNR, CDR2 FQNEAQ, per germline (reference sequence). The CDR3 nucleotides read TGTGCCAGCAGCGCCCTAGCGGGAGCGAGTGATGAGCAGTTCTTC. Protein sequence: CASSALAGASDEQFF.

The rearrangement links TRBV7-9 to TRBJ2-3, with 9 nucleotides matching TRBD1. CDR3 length equals 13 residues. CDR1 is SEHNR and CDR2 is FQNEAQ in the germline V gene (reference sequence). J lost 6 bases, V lost 4 bases, and 2 bases had no gene match. This chain's CDR3 is CASSWTGDDTQYF. The DNA of the CDR3 is TGTGCCAGCAGCTGGACAGGGGACGATACGCAGTATTTT.